The 5 T cell receptor beta chains presented below share a single source sample, sequenced in a study of T cell responses to AZD1222 COVID-19 vaccine. TCRdb's copy holds only in-frame clones and misses some; the assay was immunoSEQ multiplex PCR. The profile shows 140,000 or so clones, about nine tenths of them singletons. This specimen consisted of peripheral blood, obtained on day 0 of AZD1222 vaccination. The source of these receptors is an adult in good health.

The rearrangement joins TRBV9 to TRBJ2-2; tentatively, D is TRBD1 (5 bases). Deletions cut 2 bases from V and 10 bases from J, with 9 bases between. Germline V CDR1 and CDR2: SGDLS, YYNGEE. This CDR3 contains 12 residues. CDR3 protein: CASSVGGAELFF. The CDR3 DNA reads as TGTGCCAGCAGCGTCGGTGGGGCGGAGCTGTTTTTT. Full variable domain (remainder filled in from reference TRBV9 and TRBJ2-2): DSGVTQTPKHLITATGQRVTLRCSPRSGDLSVYWYQQSLDQGLQFLIQYYNGEERAKGNILERFSAQQFPDLHSELNLSSLELGDSALYFCASSVGGAELFFGEGSRLTVL.

The rearrangement joins TRBV5-4 to TRBJ1-1; D remains ambiguous. The CDR3 is made up of 11 amino acids. V dropped 1 base and J dropped 8 bases, with 6 bases sitting between them. Germline V gene data show CDR1 as SGHNT and CDR2 as YYREEE (reference sequence). CDR3 sequence (DNA): TGTGCCAGCAGCTTGCGGCGGGAAGCTTTCTTT. Translating gives CASSLRREAFF.

The chain recombines TRBV7-8 with TRBJ1-5; no clear D gene. CDR1 is SGHVS, CDR2 FQNEAQ, per germline. The ends were cut back, 1 base at V and 5 bases at J, with 6 bases in the middle. The CDR3 is 13 amino acids. This chain's CDR3 is CASSLGSDQPQHF. Here the CDR3 DNA reads TGTGCCAGCAGCTTAGGGTCGGATCAGCCCCAGCATTTT.

The genes are TRBV4-1 and TRBJ1-2, with D maybe TRBD1 (6 bases). This CDR3 contains 15 residues. V gave up 1 base and J gave up 2 bases, with 11 bases separating them. Per germline, CDR1 MGHRA and CDR2 YSYEKL. The CDR3 region has the DNA TGCGCCAGCAGCCAAGGGGGGCTGGGAAACTATGGCTACACCTTC. Translated, it gives CASSQGGLGNYGYTF.

The gene calls are TRBV5-4 and TRBJ1-1; unclear D gene. The ends were cut back, 0 bases at V and 3 bases at J, with 9 bases in the middle. Germline V gene lookup returns CDR1 SGHNT and CDR2 YYREEE (reference sequence). The CDR3 extends over 14 amino acids. The DNA for the CDR3 is TGTGCCAGCAGCTTGGAGATGGTTGACACTGAAGCTTTCTTT. It codes for CASSLEMVDTEAFF.